This T cell receptor (beta chain) is drawn from a study of cytomegalovirus exposure and HLA in healthy donors. Germline V gives CDR1 MNHEY, CDR2 SMNVEV (reference sequence). V trimming: 6 bases; J trimming: 4 bases; junction bases outside the gene matches: 17. This CDR3 has 17 residues. In the PCR, 60 Vbeta and 13 Jbeta primers were used. Data came from immunoSEQ multiplex PCR; TCRdb stores just in-frame clones and leaves some out. The sample has some 200,000 clones; over 65% are singletons. The source material was PBMCs. This clonotype was sampled from a boy aged 2 to 10 in good health and CMV-seronegative. The genes are TRBV27 and TRBJ2-7; 8 bases agree with TRBD2. The CDR3 is CASRQDLSGKRGYEQYF. The CDR3 DNA reads as TGTGCCAGCAGACAAGACCTTAGCGGGAAAAGAGGTTACGAGCAGTACTTC.